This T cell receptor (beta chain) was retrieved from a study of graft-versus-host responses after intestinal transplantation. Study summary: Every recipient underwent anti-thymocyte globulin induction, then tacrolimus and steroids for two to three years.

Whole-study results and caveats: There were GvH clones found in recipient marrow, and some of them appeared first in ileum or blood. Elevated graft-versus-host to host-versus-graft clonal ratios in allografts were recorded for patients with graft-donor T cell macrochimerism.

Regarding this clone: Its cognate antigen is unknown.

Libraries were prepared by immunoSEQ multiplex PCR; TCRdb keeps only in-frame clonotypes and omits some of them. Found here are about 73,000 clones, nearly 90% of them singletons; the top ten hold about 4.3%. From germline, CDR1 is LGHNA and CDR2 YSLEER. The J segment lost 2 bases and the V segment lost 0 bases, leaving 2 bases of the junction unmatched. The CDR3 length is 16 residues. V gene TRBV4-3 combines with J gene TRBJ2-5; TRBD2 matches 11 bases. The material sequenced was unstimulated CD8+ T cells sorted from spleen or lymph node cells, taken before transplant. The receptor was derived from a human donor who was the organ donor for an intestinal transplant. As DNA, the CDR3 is TGCGCCAGCAGCCAAGATGGGACTAGCGGTCAAGAGACCCAGTACTTC. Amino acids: CASSQDGTSGQETQYF.